This T cell receptor beta chain was found in a study of blood T cell repertoires in COVID-19. Study summary: COVID-19 samples from acute and convalescent phases originated in the United States, Italy and Spain. T cells, B-cell-depleted T cells, or PBMCs supplied cDNA or gDNA.

The CDR3 has 14 residues. CDR1 and CDR2 (germline): SGHRS, YFSETQ. V was clipped by 1 base and J by 1 base, with 8 bases between them. Source study methods: The assay estimated nucleated cells by amplifying reference gene primers. Profiled with immunoSEQ multiplex PCR; TCRdb holds only in-frame clones, not every one. V and J calls and clone size come straight from that table; D and trimming were deduced from the DNA. Among 120,000 to 150,000 clones listed, approximately 87% were seen once. What was sequenced was peripheral blood. This chain links TRBV5-1 with TRBJ1-1; D uncertain. The source of this sequence is a woman between 40 and 55 years old with acute or convalescent COVID-19. The chain's CDR3 is CASSLQAGNTEAFF. The CDR3 nucleotides read TGCGCCAGCAGCTTGCAGGCGGGGAACACTGAAGCTTTCTTT.